These 32 T cell receptor beta chains originate from one sample sequenced in a study of blood T cell repertoires in COVID-19. Clones were sequenced by immunoSEQ multiplex PCR, and TCRdb holds only the in-frame ones, with some missing. Of over 200,000 clones listed, 83% are singletons. Sequencing input: peripheral blood. The receptors were gathered from a woman aged 25 to 39 with COVID-19, enrolled during active disease.

The chain couples TRBV27 to TRBJ2-7, with 9 bases lining up with TRBD1. The ends lost 8 bases at V and 5 bases at J; junction bases unmatched: 7. The germline V gene encodes CDR1 MNHEY and CDR2 SMNVEV (reference sequence). The CDR3 extends over 13 amino acids. The DNA of the CDR3 is TGTGCCAGCCGAGGACAGGGGCCGGACGAGCAGTACTTC. Encoded protein: CASRGQGPDEQYF.

V gene TRBV18 combines with J gene TRBJ1-1; 7 nucleotides align to TRBD1. Germline-derived CDR1 and CDR2 are KGHSH and LQKENI. V was pared by 1 base and J by 0 bases, with 5 bases of the junction left unmatched. CDR3 length: 16 amino acids. CDR3 in DNA: TGTGCCAGCTCACCACAAGGGACAGCCATGAACACTGAAGCTTTCTTT. Its protein product is CASSPQGTAMNTEAFF. The complete variable domain, with remaining parts taken from reference TRBV18 and TRBJ1-1, reads NAGVMQNPRHLVRRRGQEARLRCSPMKGHSHVYWYRQLPEEGLKFMVYLQKENIIDESGMPKERFSAEFPKEGPSILRIQQVVRGDSAAYFCASSPQGTAMNTEAFFGQGTRLTVV.

The genes are TRBV6-6 and TRBJ1-2, with D possibly TRBD1 on 5 matching bases. Germline V gene sequence: CDR1 MNHNY, CDR2 SVGAGI (reference sequence). Trimming stripped 3 bases from V and 1 base from J, with 12 bases between. This CDR3 has 15 amino acids. CDR3 amino acids: CASSYGGVGNYGYTF. The DNA for the CDR3 is TGTGCCAGCAGTTATGGGGGGGTTGGTAACTATGGCTACACCTTC.

The chain combines TRBV5-1 with TRBJ1-1; no definite D call. Germline lookup yields CDR1 SGHRS and CDR2 YFSETQ. Between the trimmed V and J ends, which lost 5 bases and 5 bases, there was a span of 7 bases. CDR3 length equals 11 residues. The CDR3 loop reads CASRLSTEAFF. DNA for the CDR3: TGCGCCAGCAGGCTGAGTACTGAAGCTTTCTTT.

The chain employs TRBV5-4 and TRBJ1-4; D is perhaps TRBD1 (5 bases). V was cut by 6 bases and J by 2 bases, with 14 bases left in between. From germline, CDR1 is SGHNT and CDR2 YYREEE (reference sequence). This CDR3 is built from 15 residues. The CDR3: CASTVRQGTNEKLFF. CDR3 DNA sequence: TGTGCCAGCACCGTCCGCCAGGGCACTAATGAAAAACTGTTTTTT.

The V and J genes are TRBV9 and TRBJ1-2; 7 bases are shared with TRBD1. The germline V gene has CDR1 SGDLS and CDR2 YYNGEE. There are 12 residues in the CDR3. V trimming: 1 base; J trimming: 8 bases; junction bases outside the gene matches: 2. The CDR3 reads CASSVTGEGYTF. DNA of the CDR3: TGTGCCAGCAGCGTAACAGGGGAGGGCTACACCTTC.

The chain recombines TRBV4-3 with TRBJ1-6; TRBD1 might be the D (5 bases). The CDR3 has 13 amino acids. The germline gives CDR1 LGHNA, CDR2 YSLEER. Trimming stripped 0 bases from V and 14 bases from J, with 11 bases between. In DNA form, the CDR3 reads TGCGCCAGCAGCCAAGAAGGGGAGGGGTCCCTCCACTTT. This gives the protein CASSQEGEGSLHF.

A few counts support this clone. The chain has TRBV9 and TRBJ2-5; the D gene is possibly TRBD2 (5 bases). The CDR3 has 16 amino acids. With 3 bases removed from V and 5 bases from J, the gap between germline ends came to 20 bases. From germline, CDR1 is SGDLS and CDR2 YYNGEE. For the CDR3, the DNA is TGTGCCAGCAGCGGCCGAGGGCTAGGCCCCCTGGAGACCCAGTACTTC. It yields the protein CASSGRGLGPLETQYF.

This chain joins TRBV5-5 and TRBJ1-3; no clear D. V was pared by 2 bases and J by 0 bases, with 9 bases between. Per the germline V gene, CDR1 is SGHKS and CDR2 is YYEKEE (reference sequence). CDR3 length: 15 amino acids. CDR3 sequence reads: CASSFLAPSGNTIYF. The CDR3 bases are TGTGCCAGCAGCTTCTTAGCCCCCTCTGGAAACACCATATATTTT.

The chain carries TRBV11-2 and TRBJ1-4; D may be TRBD1 (5 bases). Germline lookup yields CDR1 SGHAT and CDR2 FQNNGV. Trimming shortened V by 5 bases and J by 0 bases, and 10 bases separated the two germline ends. This CDR3 comprises 15 residues. This CDR3 is CASSTRDSTNEKLFF. As DNA, the CDR3 is TGTGCCAGCAGCACCCGGGACTCAACTAATGAAAAACTGTTTTTT.

V is TRBV5-1 and J is TRBJ2-1; D uncertain. Trimming removed 4 bases from V and 0 bases from J, with 11 bases in between. The length of the CDR3 is 15 residues. Germline CDR1 SGHRS, CDR2 YFSETQ. For the CDR3, the DNA is TGCGCCAGCAGCGCGATGACAAGCTCCTACAATGAGCAGTTCTTC. It translates to CASSAMTSSYNEQFF. The full variable domain, its missing parts supplied by reference TRBV5-1 and TRBJ2-1, is KAGVTQTPRYLIKTRGQQVTLSCSPISGHRSVSWYQQTPGQGLQFLFEYFSETQRNKGNFPGRFSGRQFSNSRSEMNVSTLELGDSALYLCASSAMTSSYNEQFFGPGTRLTVL.

The gene calls are TRBV7-2 and TRBJ2-7; TRBD1 matches at 7 bases. CDR1 is SGHTA, CDR2 FQGNSA, per germline. V shed 5 bases and J 0 bases; nucleotides not matched to a gene: 4. CDR3 length: 14 residues. The CDR3 coding sequence is TGTGCCAGCAGCCAACGACAGGGCTCCTACGAGCAGTACTTC. Amino acids: CASSQRQGSYEQYF.

In this sample, this clone turned up once. The chain employs TRBV5-4 and TRBJ1-2; 7 bases align to TRBD1. CDR3 length equals 13 residues. The germline gives CDR1 SGHNT, CDR2 YYREEE (reference sequence). V trimming: 1 base; J trimming: 7 bases; junction bases outside the gene matches: 4. CDR3 DNA sequence: TGTGCCAGCAGCTTGAAGGGGGCCGGTGGCTACACCTTC. It specifies CASSLKGAGGYTF.

J is TRBJ2-3 and V is TRBV9; 13 nucleotides align to TRBD2. Trimming at V came to 4 bases and at J to 4 bases, leaving 9 bases not matched to a gene. Germline CDR1 reads SGDLS; CDR2 reads YYNGEE. The CDR3 is 17 residues long. Here the CDR3 reads CASSIDRTSGSPDTQYF. The CDR3 DNA is TGTGCCAGCAGCATCGACCGGACTAGCGGGAGCCCAGATACGCAGTATTTT. Full variable domain (rest looked up from reference TRBV9 and TRBJ2-3): DSGVTQTPKHLITATGQRVTLRCSPRSGDLSVYWYQQSLDQGLQFLIQYYNGEERAKGNILERFSAQQFPDLHSELNLSSLELGDSALYFCASSIDRTSGSPDTQYFGPGTRLTVL.

This clone was picked up one time. The V gene is TRBV5-6, the J gene TRBJ1-1; 7 nucleotides agree with TRBD1. The CDR3 covers 13 residues. Germline-derived CDR1 and CDR2 are SGHDT and YYEEEE. The trim removed 5 bases at V and 1 base at J, leaving 2 bases unmatched. Here the CDR3 reads CASRGQTNTEAFF. DNA of the CDR3: TGTGCCAGCAGGGGACAGACGAACACTGAAGCTTTCTTT.

V gene TRBV27 combines with J gene TRBJ2-7; 11 bases line up with TRBD1. This CDR3 region has 13 residues. The germline CDR1 and CDR2 sequences are MNHEY and SMNVEV (reference sequence). V dropped 4 bases and J dropped 7; count of bases not matched to a gene: 3. The CDR3 protein is CASSSGTGGEQYF. For the CDR3, the DNA is TGTGCCAGCAGTTCGGGGACAGGGGGTGAGCAGTACTTC.

The chain carries TRBV18 and TRBJ2-6; a possible D gene is TRBD2 (5 bases). The CDR3 is 15 amino acids. The V and J ends lost 6 bases and 0 bases respectively, with 9 bases between them. The germline V gene has CDR1 KGHSH and CDR2 LQKENI. The CDR3 loop is CASSEGSSGANVLTF. In nucleotides, the CDR3 is TGTGCCAGCTCTGAGGGCAGCTCTGGGGCCAACGTCCTGACTTTC.

The gene calls are TRBV7-2 and TRBJ2-1; D is perhaps TRBD2 (5 bases). Germline CDR1 reads SGHTA; CDR2 reads FQGNSA. The CDR3 sequence is 14 residues long. The V end lost 5 bases, the J end lost 7 bases, and 15 bases lay between the germline ends. The CDR3, as DNA: TGTGCCAGCAGCACAAGCTGGTCGGGGAATGAGCAGTTCTTC. Its protein is CASSTSWSGNEQFF. The full variable domain, with the rest looked up from reference TRBV7-2 and TRBJ2-1, is GAGVSQSPSNKVTEKGKDVELRCDPISGHTALYWYRQSLGQGLEFLIYFQGNSAPDKSGLPSDRFSAERTGGSVSTLTIQRTQQEDSAVYLCASSTSWSGNEQFFGPGTRLTVL.

This clone was found once. The V gene is TRBV5-1, the J gene TRBJ2-4, with D unclear. The germline gives CDR1 SGHRS, CDR2 YFSETQ. V shed 0 bases and J shed 2 bases, with 12 bases lying between them. This CDR3 has 16 residues. CDR3 in amino acids: CASSLDRAETKNIQYF. The CDR3 DNA is TGCGCCAGCAGCTTGGATCGCGCCGAGACCAAAAACATTCAGTACTTC.

The chain couples TRBV28 to TRBJ2-3; 15 bases map to TRBD2. Germline V gene data show CDR1 as MDHEN and CDR2 as SYDVKM. This CDR3 has 17 amino acids. J lost 0 bases, V lost 4 bases, and 2 bases had no gene match. This CDR3 is CASSSGTSGRSTDTQYF. For the CDR3, the DNA is TGTGCCAGCAGTTCCGGGACTAGCGGGAGGAGCACAGATACGCAGTATTTT.

V is TRBV19 and J is TRBJ1-1; D is perhaps TRBD1 (5 bases). Looked up from germline, CDR1 is LNHDA and CDR2 is SQIVND (reference sequence). This CDR3 is 13 amino acids long. Trimming removed 7 bases at V and 1 base at J, with 10 bases between. The CDR3 nucleotides read TGTGCCAGTACCCGACAGCGGAACACTGAAGCTTTCTTT. Encoded protein: CASTRQRNTEAFF.

This chain uses TRBV6-2 or TRBV6-3 with TRBJ2-1; the D is unclear. Germline V gives CDR1 MNHEY, CDR2 SVGEGT. The V end was cut by 0 bases, the J end by 0 bases, with 9 bases between. The CDR3 runs 16 residues. CDR3 region: CASSYSLESSYNEQFF. CDR3 DNA: TGTGCCAGCAGTTACTCACTCGAAAGCTCCTACAATGAGCAGTTCTTC.

The rearrangement links TRBV27 to TRBJ2-1; 12 nucleotides agree with TRBD2. J gave up 7 bases and V 6 bases, and 4 bases lay outside the gene matches. Germline-derived CDR1 and CDR2 are MNHEY and SMNVEV (reference sequence). The CDR3 loop spans 14 amino acids. The CDR3 here is CASRLAGGLNEQFF. Here the CDR3 DNA reads TGTGCCAGCAGGCTAGCGGGGGGGCTTAATGAGCAGTTCTTC.

This clone was seen just once. The chain employs TRBV5-8 and TRBJ1-4, with 10 bases that match TRBD1. CDR1 is SGHTS, CDR2 YDEGEE, per germline. J was trimmed by 5 bases and V by 4 bases; bases with no gene match: 2. There are 14 residues in the CDR3. The CDR3: CASSPGQGNEKLFF. The CDR3 DNA follows: TGTGCCAGCAGCCCGGGACAGGGGAATGAAAAACTGTTTTTT.

The CDR3 nucleotides are TGTGCCAGCAGCCCCCGGGAGGGAGACCAAGAGACCCAGTACTTC. It is translated as CASSPREGDQETQYF. This rearrangement joins TRBV9 to TRBJ2-5, with TRBD2 matching 8 bases. CDR1 SGDLS and CDR2 YYNGEE come from the germline V gene. The CDR3 runs to 15 residues. Germline trimming cut 4 bases from V and 0 bases from J; bases unmatched to any gene: 5.

The chain carries TRBV3-1 (or the pseudogene TRBV3-2) and TRBJ1-1; weak D call: TRBD1 (5 bases). The CDR3 is 17 amino acids. The ends were cut back, 1 base at V and 0 bases at J, with 15 bases in the middle. The V gene's germline CDR1 is LGHDT and CDR2 YNNKEL (reference sequence). The CDR3 here is CASSQVRSDNMNTEAFF. The DNA of the CDR3 is TGTGCCAGCAGCCAAGTCCGATCGGACAACATGAACACTGAAGCTTTCTTT.

This chain uses TRBV14 with TRBJ1-1; TRBD1 matches 7 bases. This CDR3 has 16 residues. V lost 3 bases, J lost 3 bases, and 10 bases stayed unmatched. Germline CDR1 reads SGHDN; CDR2 reads FVKESK. The DNA of the CDR3 is TGTGCCAGCAGCCACACCGTGAGGGGGCCGGACACTGAAGCTTTCTTT. Protein product: CASSHTVRGPDTEAFF. The full variable domain, completed using reference TRBV14 and TRBJ1-1, is EAGVTQFPSHSVIEKGQTVTLRCDPISGHDNLYWYRRVMGKEIKFLLHFVKESKQDESGMPNNRFLAERTGGTYSTLKVQPAELEDSGVYFCASSHTVRGPDTEAFFGQGTRLTVV.

This chain connects TRBV6-5 to TRBJ1-3; tentative D call: TRBD1 (6 bases). V was cut by 11 bases and J by 2 bases, with 16 bases left in between. This CDR3 is 14 amino acids long. Germline V lookup: CDR1 MNHEY, CDR2 SVGAGI. This CDR3 is CAVRGAGAGNTIYF. The CDR3 coding sequence is TGTGCCGTCAGGGGAGCAGGGGCTGGAAACACCATATATTTT.

The chain employs TRBV28 and TRBJ1-2; weak D call: TRBD1 (6 bases). From germline, CDR1 is MDHEN and CDR2 SYDVKM. The CDR3 runs 15 residues. V was cut by 5 bases and J by 11 bases, with 24 bases left in between. CDR3 amino acids: CASSPHGQGISGYTF. Here the CDR3 DNA reads TGTGCCAGCAGTCCCCATGGGCAGGGGATTAGTGGGTACACCTTC.

Details on this clone: The same CDR3 can be traced to other DNA sequences in this sample. The V call is TRBV19, the J call TRBJ2-7; TRBD1 aligns across 7 bases. The CDR3 length is 14 residues. The junction had 2 bases not matched to a gene; V was cut back by 1 base and J by 2 bases. Germline lookup yields CDR1 LNHDA and CDR2 SQIVND (reference sequence). The DNA of the CDR3 is TGTGCCAGTAGTATAGGGGGGACAGCCTACGAGCAGTACTTC. Residues: CASSIGGTAYEQYF.

The rearrangement uses TRBV6-8 and TRBJ2-7, with 9 bases that match TRBD2. Trimming took 2 bases from V and 8 from J; bases not matched to a gene: 13. From germline, CDR1 is MNHGY and CDR2 SAAAGT. The CDR3 runs 16 residues. The CDR3 nucleotides read TGTGCCAGCAGTTACCCCGGTAGCGGGGGACTTTACCAGCAGTACTTC. It is translated as CASSYPGSGGLYQQYF.

The chain is built from TRBV27 and TRBJ2-1; the D gene is possibly TRBD2 (6 bases). V was pared by 6 bases and J by 4 bases, with 16 bases between. Germline V gene data show CDR1 as MNHEY and CDR2 as SMNVEV (reference sequence). The CDR3 spans 15 residues. CDR3 DNA: TGTGCCAGCAGGGGCAGTGGGGGGTGGTACAATGAGCAGTTCTTC. Translated, it gives CASRGSGGWYNEQFF.